This TCR beta chain is from a study of cytotoxic CD8 clonotypes in ibrutinib-treated CLL. Study information: The cohort had around 10 relapsed/refractory and approximately 15 treatment-naive patients, 17 IGHV unmutated. Study results and limitations: Increased clonality at ibrutinib response gave way to a return toward baseline at progression.

V lost 4 bases, J lost 1 base, and 5 bases lay in between. The CDR3 length is 12 residues. The germline gives CDR1 GTSNPN, CDR2 SVGIG (reference sequence). Targeted sequencing depth ranged from 1 in 200,000 to 1 in 1 million T cells. Generated by immunoSEQ multiplex PCR, the TCRdb table keeps only in-frame clones and is missing some. The sample records around 200,000 clones, roughly three quarters being singletons. A note on this clone: Its antigen is still unknown.

This rearrangement joins TRBV30 to TRBJ1-3; D unclear. The receptor was derived from a human donor with chronic lymphocytic leukemia. This specimen was PBMCs, taken after 12 months of ibrutinib treatment. DNA of the CDR3: TGTGCCTGGATGGGGTCTGGAAACACCATATATTTT. Amino acids: CAWMGSGNTIYF. Supplemented by reference TRBV30 and TRBJ1-3, the full variable domain reads SQTIHQWPATLVQPVGSPLSLECTVEGTSNPNLYWYRQAAGRGLQLLFYSVGIGQISSEVPQNLSASRPQDRQFILSSKKLLLSDSGFYLCAWMGSGNTIYFGEGSWLTVV.